This T cell receptor (beta chain) was found in a study of control samples from healthy donors and cancer patients. V lost 3 bases to trimming and J lost 0 bases, with 8 bases between them. Germline values: CDR1 KGHDR, CDR2 SFDVKD. CDR3 length: 15 residues. The protocol was immunoSEQ multiplex PCR, while the TCRdb copy is restricted to in-frame clones and leaves out a portion. The table shows under 85,000 clones, with around 90% occurring only once. The clonotype originates from a man aged 60 to 75 with colorectal cancer. This chain connects TRBV24-1 to TRBJ2-1; a possible D gene is TRBD2 (5 bases). Sequencing was carried out using PBMCs. The CDR3, as DNA: TGTGCCACCAGTGATCCCGGGGTCTCCTACAATGAGCAGTTCTTC. It yields the protein CATSDPGVSYNEQFF.